The next 23 T cell receptor beta chains were all read from a single sample in a study of T cells in Graves' hyperthyroidism and ophthalmopathy. TCR beta CDR3 regions were amplified from RNA. First-round RT-PCR with HTBI primers amplified the TCR CDR3 region. TCRdb called the multiplex PCR reads again in MiXCR, with one record for every CDR3 protein. In the table there are about 400,000 distinct CDR3 sequences, 14% to 15% of which are singletons. Sample: blood. The receptors shown here come from a man aged 18 to 35 with Graves' ophthalmopathy.

A few counts support this clonotype. The V gene is TRBV6-5, the J gene TRBJ1-6; TRBD1 might be the D (5 bases). With 0 bases removed from V and 9 bases from J, the gap between germline ends came to 12 bases. Germline CDR1 reads MNHEY; CDR2 reads SVGAGI. The CDR3 is made up of 15 amino acids. In DNA, the CDR3 is TGTGCCAGCAGTTACTCCGGGGGATGGGGTTCACCCCTCCACTTT. Protein product: CASSYSGGWGSPLHF.

This clonotype was observed a few times. This chain uses TRBV19 with TRBJ2-7; no firm D call. The V end lost 3 bases, the J end lost 6 bases, and 15 bases lay between the germline ends. CDR3 length: 14 amino acids. Germline-derived CDR1 and CDR2 are LNHDA and SQIVND (reference sequence). In nucleotides, the CDR3 is TGTGCCAGTAGTATTAGTTCAGCGAGAGCCGAGCAGTACTTC. This encodes CASSISSARAEQYF.

In this sample, this clonotype turned up a few times. This clone may be a read error of a much larger clone one base away. CDR3 in DNA: TGTGCCACCACCCGTAGCATAGTAGAGGGCAATGAGCAGTTCTTC. As protein: CATTRSIVEGNEQFF. The J gene is TRBJ2-1, the V gene TRBV24-1, with a tentative D call TRBD2 (5 bases). Per germline, CDR1 KGHDR and CDR2 SFDVKD. With 8 bases removed from V and 6 bases from J, the gap between germline ends came to 19 bases. The CDR3 contains 15 residues.

Many counts were recorded for this clonotype. The J gene is TRBJ1-1, the V gene TRBV5-5; 10 bases agree with TRBD1. V was clipped by 2 bases and J by 4 bases; unmatched bases: 5. Germline-derived CDR1 and CDR2 are SGHKS and YYEKEE (reference sequence). This CDR3 comprises 15 residues. The CDR3 DNA sequence: TGTGCCAGCAGCTTCGGGACAGGGGAAGGCACTGAAGCTTTCTTT. Its translation is CASSFGTGEGTEAFF.

This clonotype showed up many times. The CDR3 DNA reads TGTGCCAGCAGCGTTCTCAGGAGACCCGAGGGAGAGACCCAGTACTTC. It is translated as CASSVLRRPEGETQYF. The chain is built from TRBV9 and TRBJ2-5, with a possible D match to TRBD2 (5 bases). Per the germline V gene, CDR1 is SGDLS and CDR2 is YYNGEE. This CDR3 contains 16 residues. Trimming took off 2 bases at V and 4 bases at J, with 18 bases between the two ends. The entire variable domain, with the rest obtained from reference TRBV9 and TRBJ2-5, is as follows: DSGVTQTPKHLITATGQRVTLRCSPRSGDLSVYWYQQSLDQGLQFLIQYYNGEERAKGNILERFSAQQFPDLHSELNLSSLELGDSALYFCASSVLRRPEGETQYFGPGTRLLVL.

Many counts were recorded for this clonotype. The chain is built from TRBV2 and TRBJ2-1, with unresolved D. In germline, CDR1 is SNHLY, CDR2 FYNNEI. The CDR3 spans 16 residues. Trimming left V 3 bases short and J 0 bases short, with 12 bases between. In nucleotides, the CDR3 is TGTGCCAGCAGTGATAGCCCCCCCGTCTCCTACAATGAGCAGTTCTTC. Amino acids: CASSDSPPVSYNEQFF.

This clonotype was picked up a small number of times. The chain combines TRBV7-2 with TRBJ1-2, with TRBD1 as a possible D gene (6 bases). V dropped 3 bases and J dropped 8 bases, with 16 bases sitting between them. CDR1 is SGHTA, CDR2 FQGNSA, per germline. The CDR3 contains 14 residues. CDR3 in DNA: TGTGCCAGCAGCTTCGCAGTGGGGGCGCGGGGCTACACCTTC. Its protein is CASSFAVGARGYTF.

The V and J genes are TRBV7-9 and TRBJ2-2; D not certain. V shed 1 base and J shed 7 bases, with 10 bases lying between them. Germline values: CDR1 SEHNR, CDR2 FQNEAQ (reference sequence). CDR3 length: 14 residues. The CDR3 sequence is CASSLVSSVGELFF. As DNA, the CDR3 is TGTGCCAGCAGCTTAGTTTCATCGGTCGGGGAGCTGTTTTTT.

The chain carries TRBV4-1 and TRBJ1-2, with D possibly matching TRBD1 (6 bases). Trimming took off 3 bases at V and 2 bases at J, with 13 bases between the two ends. CDR1 MGHRA and CDR2 YSYEKL come from the germline V gene. CDR3 size: 15 residues. Here the CDR3 reads CASSHEGGFNYGYTF. For the CDR3, the DNA is TGCGCCAGCAGCCATGAGGGGGGTTTCAACTATGGCTACACCTTC.

The rearrangement joins TRBV6-2 or TRBV6-3 to TRBJ2-7, with D perhaps matching TRBD2 (6 bases). V was clipped by 6 bases and J by 4 bases, with 22 bases between them. The CDR3 consists of 16 residues. The germline V gene has CDR1 MNHEY and CDR2 SVGEGT. In DNA form, the CDR3 reads TGTGCCAGCAGACCGGGACTTATGAGGAGTTGGTACGAGCAGTACTTC. Amino acids: CASRPGLMRSWYEQYF.

At least ten counts were recorded for this clonotype. This sequence joins TRBV12-3 or TRBV12-4 and TRBJ1-2; maybe TRBD1 (6 bases). V gave up 7 bases and J gave up 8 bases, with 17 bases separating them. The CDR3 extends over 13 amino acids. The CDR3 DNA reads as TGTGCCAGCACCTGGGGGGGGCTGGGAGGCTACACCTTC. Translation: CASTWGGLGGYTF.

This chain joins TRBV10-2 and TRBJ1-5, with TRBD1 identical over 7 bases. V lost 6 bases, J lost 4 bases, and 3 bases stayed unmatched. The CDR3 is made up of 13 amino acids. The germline V gene encodes CDR1 WSHSY and CDR2 SAAADI. The CDR3 DNA is TGCGCCAGCAGAGAACAGGGGAATCAGCCCCAGCATTTT. This gives the protein CASREQGNQPQHF.

This clonotype was counted ten times or more. The chain recombines TRBV30 with TRBJ2-3, with D perhaps TRBD2 (5 bases). Per germline, CDR1 GTSNPN and CDR2 SVGIG (reference sequence). The CDR3 totals 14 residues. With 2 bases removed from V and 5 bases from J, the gap between germline ends came to 14 bases. CDR3 DNA sequence: TGTGCCTGGAGTAGAGGGTCACGAGGAGATACGCAGTATTTT. Amino acid sequence: CAWSRGSRGDTQYF. The variable domain in full, completed from reference TRBV30 and TRBJ2-3, reads SQTIHQWPATLVQPVGSPLSLECTVEGTSNPNLYWYRQAAGRGLQLLFYSVGIGQISSEVPQNLSASRPQDRQFILSSKKLLLSDSGFYLCAWSRGSRGDTQYFGPGTRLTVL.

This clonotype has at least ten counts. The rearrangement uses TRBV2 and TRBJ2-5, with D unresolved. Trimming took off 3 bases at V and 5 bases at J, with 7 bases between the two ends. CDR3 length: 12 amino acids. The germline V gene encodes CDR1 SNHLY and CDR2 FYNNEI. Here the CDR3 DNA reads TGTGCCAGCAGTGATTATATTGAGACCCAGTACTTC. Its translation is CASSDYIETQYF.

The V gene is TRBV5-1, the J gene TRBJ2-2; D is undetermined. The CDR3 length is 15 residues. CDR1 and CDR2 from the germline V gene are SGHRS and YFSETQ. Trimming pared 0 bases from V and 4 bases from J, leaving 10 bases between. The CDR3 DNA follows: TGCGCCAGCAGCTTGGGTCAGGTACCCACCGGGGAGCTGTTTTTT. Amino acid sequence: CASSLGQVPTGELFF.

This clonotype was found many times. This sequence joins TRBV27 and TRBJ1-3; unclear D gene. The CDR3 has 14 amino acids. CDR1 is MNHEY, CDR2 SMNVEV, per germline (reference sequence). V shed 0 bases and J shed 7 bases, with 10 bases lying between them. For the CDR3, the DNA is TGTGCCAGCAGTTTATCCCCGGGGTCTAACACCATATATTTT. Translated: CASSLSPGSNTIYF.

This clonotype was found many times. This chain uses TRBV11-2 with TRBJ2-1; 7 bases line up with TRBD2. Germline assignment: CDR1 SGHAT and CDR2 FQNNGV. V lost 4 bases to trimming and J lost 7 bases; unmatched junction nucleotides: 7. The CDR3 is 14 residues long. CDR3 amino acids: CASSWASGRNEQFF. In DNA form, the CDR3 reads TGTGCCAGCAGCTGGGCTAGCGGTCGAAATGAGCAGTTCTTC.

The J gene is TRBJ2-1, the V gene TRBV6-1; 12 nucleotides line up with TRBD2. V shed 6 bases and J 4 bases; nucleotides not matched to a gene: 1. The CDR3 is 14 residues long. Germline V gives CDR1 MNHNS, CDR2 SASEGT. CDR3 DNA sequence: TGTGCCAGCAGACTAGCGGGGGGTTACAATGAGCAGTTCTTC. Translation: CASRLAGGYNEQFF.

The chain carries TRBV19 and TRBJ1-1; possible D gene TRBD1, 5 bases. The CDR3 length is 14 residues. CDR1 is LNHDA, CDR2 SQIVND, per germline (reference sequence). Trimming removed 6 bases from V and 2 bases from J, with 13 bases in between. The CDR3 DNA sequence: TGTGCCAGTAGCTGGGGGGGAGCTAACACTGAAGCTTTCTTT. Amino acid sequence: CASSWGGANTEAFF.

This clonotype was picked up many times. The junction differs from germline at one of its ends, possibly a read error. The gene calls are TRBV6-2 or TRBV6-3 and TRBJ2-7; D may be TRBD1 (6 bases). CDR3 length equals 13 residues. Germline CDR1 MNHEY, CDR2 SVGEGT. The CDR3 bases are TGTGCCAGCAATTACAGGGAGATCAACGAGCAGTACTTC. This translates into CASNYREINEQYF.

This clonotype was seen at least ten times. The genes are TRBV5-1 and TRBJ2-5; 7 bases match TRBD2. Trimming at V came to 3 bases and at J to 4 bases, leaving 6 bases not matched to a gene. Germline CDR1 reads SGHRS; CDR2 reads YFSETQ. The CDR3 spans 14 residues. CDR3 sequence (DNA): TGCGCCAGCAGCTCAACGGGGAGGGGAGAGACCCAGTACTTC. It encodes CASSSTGRGETQYF.

The rearrangement uses TRBV7-9 and TRBJ2-1, with 7 nucleotides matching TRBD2. Germline V gene sequence: CDR1 SEHNR, CDR2 FQNEAQ (reference sequence). The CDR3 runs to 14 residues. Germline trimming cut 6 bases from V and 8 bases from J; bases unmatched to any gene: 10. CDR3 sequence reads: CASSQRGRGDEQFF. DNA for the CDR3: TGTGCCAGCAGTCAGAGGGGACGGGGGGATGAGCAGTTCTTC.

This clonotype was seen repeatedly, ten times or more. The chain is built from TRBV7-8 and TRBJ1-6; D might be TRBD1 (5 bases). Germline CDR1 SGHVS, CDR2 FQNEAQ. The V end was cut by 2 bases, the J end by 10 bases, with 12 bases between. There are 14 residues in the CDR3. The CDR3: CASSLQGSSSPLHF. The CDR3 bases are TGTGCCAGCAGCTTACAGGGCTCTTCGTCACCCCTCCACTTT. Variable domain in full (rest from reference TRBV7-8 and TRBJ1-6): GAGVSQSPRYKVAKRGQDVALRCDPISGHVSLFWYQQALGQGPEFLTYFQNEAQLDKSGLPSDRFFAERPEGSVSTLKIQRTQQEDSAVYLCASSLQGSSSPLHFGNGTRLTVT.